Listed here are 31 T cell receptor beta chains from one sample, sequenced in a study of blood T cells in healthy people across ages. It was with a sample-barcoded 5' primer and a J-beta primer mix that a second PCR of roughly 7 to 12 cycles was run. A single record per CDR3 protein comes from TCRdb applying MiXCR to the 5' RACE reads. The table has hundreds of thousands of distinct CDR3 sequences, 50% to 65% seen once. Sample: blood. The receptors stem from a man at least 80 years old in good health.

This clonotype was counted only a few times. The chain is built from TRBV5-1 and TRBJ2-7; TRBD2 is a possible D gene (5 bases). The CDR3 contains 15 residues. Trimming took 0 bases from V and 2 from J, leaving 12 bases between them. CDR1 is SGHRS, CDR2 YFSETQ, per germline. CDR3 in amino acids: CASSLAIPGTYEQYF. CDR3 nucleotides: TGCGCCAGCAGCTTGGCTATACCGGGGACCTACGAGCAGTACTTC.

J is TRBJ2-3 and V is TRBV7-3; a possible D gene is TRBD2 (6 bases). The CDR3 consists of 14 residues. Germline loops: CDR1 SGHTA, CDR2 FQGTGA. Trimming removed 3 bases from V and 2 bases from J, with 9 bases in between. CDR3 protein: CASSFGGNTDTQYF. CDR3 DNA sequence: TGTGCCAGCAGCTTTGGCGGGAACACAGATACGCAGTATTTT.

This clonotype was recorded at least ten times. V is TRBV7-9 and J is TRBJ1-4; the D is unclear. The V and J ends lost 5 bases and 2 bases respectively, with 9 bases between them. The CDR3 length is 14 residues. CDR1 is SEHNR and CDR2 is FQNEAQ in the germline V gene (reference sequence). CDR3: CASSAGKTNEKLFF. The CDR3 region has the DNA TGTGCCAGCAGCGCCGGGAAGACTAATGAAAAACTGTTTTTT.

As concerns this clonotype: The junction shows a germline mismatch at one end, possibly a read error. The chain has TRBV29-1 and TRBJ2-5; perhaps TRBD2 as D (5 bases). The germline V gene encodes CDR1 SQVTM and CDR2 ANQGSEA. The CDR3 extends over 14 amino acids. CDR3 in DNA: TGCAGCGTAACGACCGGACTTGACCAAGAGACCCAGTTCTTT. Its translation is CSVTTGLDQETQFF.

The J gene is TRBJ2-7, the V gene TRBV27; tentative D call: TRBD1 (6 bases). Germline assignment: CDR1 MNHEY and CDR2 SMNVEV (reference sequence). The CDR3 is 12 residues long. Trimming took off 5 bases at V and 2 bases at J, with 7 bases between the two ends. CDR3 DNA: TGTGCCAGCAGTACAGGGACCTACGAGCAGTACTTC. This codes for CASSTGTYEQYF.

This clonotype was counted a few times. The chain joins TRBV7-2 to TRBJ2-5; 14 positions match TRBD2. The germline V gene encodes CDR1 SGHTA and CDR2 FQGNSA. J gave up 3 bases and V 3 bases, and 12 bases lay outside the gene matches. The length of the CDR3 is 19 residues. CDR3 region: CASSLYRLAGGPLKETQYF. The CDR3 coding sequence is TGTGCCAGCAGCTTGTACCGACTAGCGGGAGGGCCTCTGAAAGAGACCCAGTACTTC.

The gene calls are TRBV20-1 and TRBJ2-7, with a possible D match to TRBD2 (6 bases). Trimming pared 3 bases from V and 6 bases from J, leaving 9 bases between. This CDR3 spans 11 amino acids. Germline V gene lookup returns CDR1 DFQATT and CDR2 SNEGSKA (reference sequence). The chain's CDR3 is CSARTGSEQYF. CDR3 bases: TGCAGTGCTAGGACCGGGAGCGAGCAGTACTTC.

There are a few counts of this clonotype. The CDR3 DNA reads TGCAGTGCTAGAATATCAGGGATCGGTCAGCCCCAGCATTTT. Its translation: CSARISGIGQPQHF. The V gene is TRBV20-1, the J gene TRBJ1-5, with D possibly TRBD1 on 5 matching bases. The CDR3 has 14 residues. V was pared by 2 bases and J by 6 bases, with 14 bases between. Germline CDR1 reads DFQATT; CDR2 reads SNEGSKA (reference sequence).

The chain combines TRBV20-1 with TRBJ2-7, with a possible D match to TRBD2 (6 bases). Germline V gene data show CDR1 as DFQATT and CDR2 as SNEGSKA (reference sequence). V was clipped by 2 bases and J by 5 bases, with 16 bases between them. The CDR3 consists of 14 residues. The CDR3 loop reads CSARRRGNDHEQYF. The CDR3 nucleotides read TGCAGTGCTAGACGGCGGGGAAATGACCACGAGCAGTACTTC.

The chain uses TRBV4-3 and TRBJ2-1; 10 nucleotides agree with TRBD2. J lost 0 bases, V lost 0 bases, and 8 bases had no gene match. Germline values: CDR1 LGHNA, CDR2 YSLEER. The CDR3 extends over 19 amino acids. Here the CDR3 DNA reads TGCGCCAGCAGCCAAGATCCAACTAGCGGGGAGAGCTCCTACAATGAGCAGTTCTTC. Translation: CASSQDPTSGESSYNEQFF.

This clonotype was picked up a small number of times. The chain uses TRBV3-1 and TRBJ2-5; 8 bases fit TRBD2. V was clipped by 1 base and J by 2 bases; unmatched bases: 9. The CDR3 has 17 residues. Looked up from germline, CDR1 is LGHDT and CDR2 is YNNKEL (reference sequence). The CDR3 here is CASSQGLAGPKQETQYF. CDR3 DNA: TGTGCCAGCAGCCAAGGCTTAGCGGGACCTAAACAAGAGACCCAGTACTTC.

The sample holds a few counts of this clonotype. The chain has TRBV20-1 and TRBJ2-4; 11 bases fit TRBD2. The closer fit of TRBJ2-5 to the DNA end suggests the J call may be wrong. The CDR3 loop spans 14 amino acids. Germline values: CDR1 DFQATT, CDR2 SNEGSKA (reference sequence). The chain's CDR3 is CSAGTSGAQETQYF. CDR3 nucleotides: TGCAGTGCCGGGACTAGCGGCGCTCAAGAGACCCAGTACTTC.

The chain uses TRBV19 and TRBJ2-7, with D maybe TRBD1 (6 bases). The germline V and J ends were trimmed by 3 bases and 6 bases, with 9 bases remaining between them. The CDR3 consists of 12 residues. Germline lookup yields CDR1 LNHDA and CDR2 SQIVND (reference sequence). The DNA for the CDR3 is TGTGCCAGTAGTATTATAGGGGGCGAGCAGTACTTC. Its translation: CASSIIGGEQYF. Filled out from reference TRBV19 and TRBJ2-7, the complete variable domain reads DGGITQSPKYLFRKEGQNVTLSCEQNLNHDAMYWYRQDPGQGLRLIYYSQIVNDFQKGDIAEGYSVSREKKESFPLTVTSAQKNPTAFYLCASSIIGGEQYFGPGTRLTVT.

Regarding this clonotype: One junction end does not reproduce the germline sequence, and a read error may be involved. This chain connects TRBV10-3 to TRBJ2-1, with TRBD2 matching 8 bases. This CDR3 contains 14 residues. Germline assignment: CDR1 ENHRY and CDR2 SYGVKD. The CDR3 nucleotides read TGTGCCGTCAGAAGTAGCGGGGATTACAATGAGCAGTTCTTC. Its protein product is CAVRSSGDYNEQFF.

This chain links TRBV28 with TRBJ2-5, with D hard to call. V dropped 3 bases and J dropped 3 bases, with 11 bases sitting between them. Germline lookup yields CDR1 MDHEN and CDR2 SYDVKM. CDR3 size: 14 residues. CDR3 in amino acids: CASSFFRLKETQYF. As DNA, the CDR3 is TGTGCCAGCAGTTTCTTCAGGCTAAAAGAGACCCAGTACTTC.

The genes are TRBV5-1 and TRBJ2-2, with no clear D. Trimming took 1 base from V and 4 from J, leaving 14 bases between them. The CDR3 length is 16 residues. The germline gives CDR1 SGHRS, CDR2 YFSETQ. The CDR3 spells CASSLTGTPSTGELFF. As DNA, the CDR3 is TGCGCCAGCAGCTTGACGGGTACCCCGAGCACCGGGGAGCTGTTTTTT. The full variable domain, its missing parts supplied by reference TRBV5-1 and TRBJ2-2, is KAGVTQTPRYLIKTRGQQVTLSCSPISGHRSVSWYQQTPGQGLQFLFEYFSETQRNKGNFPGRFSGRQFSNSRSEMNVSTLELGDSALYLCASSLTGTPSTGELFFGEGSRLTVL.

The chain employs TRBV4-2 and TRBJ1-4; tentative D call: TRBD1 (6 bases). CDR3 length: 16 amino acids. V gave up 2 bases and J gave up 8 bases, with 18 bases separating them. Looked up from germline, CDR1 is LGHNA and CDR2 is YNFKEQ. The CDR3: CASSQPWTAGGEKLFF. DNA of the CDR3: TGTGCCAGCAGCCAACCGTGGACAGCCGGGGGCGAAAAACTGTTTTTT.

This clonotype was detected only a few times. The rearrangement links TRBV29-1 to TRBJ2-5; D not certain. Between the trimmed V and J ends, which lost 1 base and 7 bases, there was a span of 16 bases. Germline V lookup: CDR1 SQVTM, CDR2 ANQGSEA. The CDR3 totals 14 residues. CDR3 amino acids: CSVEGQPTRSTQYF. CDR3 sequence (DNA): TGCAGCGTTGAAGGTCAGCCCACAAGGTCGACCCAGTACTTC.

The chain combines TRBV7-9 with TRBJ2-3, with 12 bases fitting TRBD2. After removal of 5 bases from V and 14 bases from J, the junction contained 20 bases not matched to a gene. This CDR3 comprises 17 residues. CDR1 is SEHNR and CDR2 is FQNEAQ in the germline V gene (reference sequence). CDR3 sequence reads: CASSLPTSGREGRYAYF. The CDR3 DNA reads as TGTGCCAGCAGCCTTCCGACTAGCGGGAGAGAGGGCAGATACGCGTATTTT.

This clonotype came up a few times. At one end, the junction sequence differs from germline, possibly due to a read error. The chain is built from TRBV11-3 and TRBJ2-1; 8 bases are shared with TRBD1. The CDR3 has 15 amino acids. Germline CDR1 and CDR2: SGHNT and YENEEA. CDR3 residues: CASSLGGQGAHEQFF. DNA for the CDR3: TGTGCCAGTAGCTTAGGTGGGCAGGGGGCCCATGAGCAGTTCTTC.

The genes are TRBV18 and TRBJ1-1; 8 positions agree with TRBD1. The CDR3 runs 15 residues. In germline, CDR1 is KGHSH, CDR2 LQKENI. V lost 4 bases, J lost 1 base, and 5 bases stayed unmatched. The CDR3 coding sequence is TGTGCCAGCTCACGACCCGACAGGGGGAACACTGAAGCTTTCTTT. This sequence encodes CASSRPDRGNTEAFF.

This sequence joins TRBV7-6 and TRBJ2-7; D might be TRBD2 (6 bases). The ends were cut back, 5 bases at V and 3 bases at J, with 8 bases in the middle. The germline gives CDR1 SGHVS, CDR2 FNYEAQ. This CDR3 has 12 residues. The CDR3 region has the DNA TGTGCCAGCAGCGGGACTCTCTACGAGCAGTACTTC. It translates to CASSGTLYEQYF.

The chain employs TRBV7-2 and TRBJ1-2, with D hard to call. This CDR3 is 13 amino acids long. The germline V and J ends were trimmed by 5 bases and 8 bases, with 15 bases remaining between them. In germline, CDR1 is SGHTA, CDR2 FQGNSA. The CDR3 DNA reads TGTGCCAGCAGCGTATCCGAGGACGGGGGCTACACCTTC. It encodes CASSVSEDGGYTF.

There are a few counts of this clonotype. The chain couples TRBV14 to TRBJ2-1; TRBD2 is a possible D gene (6 bases). Trimming pared 4 bases from V and 4 bases from J, leaving 14 bases between. This CDR3 has 15 residues. From germline, CDR1 is SGHDN and CDR2 FVKESK. The CDR3 region is CASSPNGGQYNEQFF. DNA of the CDR3: TGTGCCAGCAGCCCCAACGGGGGTCAGTACAATGAGCAGTTCTTC.

The V and J genes are TRBV28 and TRBJ1-5, with TRBD1 matching over 9 bases. Per the germline V gene, CDR1 is MDHEN and CDR2 is SYDVKM. This CDR3 comprises 15 residues. V was pared by 5 bases and J by 4 bases, with 6 bases of the junction left unmatched. In DNA form, the CDR3 reads TGTGCCAGCAGTCCACATGGACAGGGGAATCAGCCCCAGCATTTT. It encodes CASSPHGQGNQPQHF.

The CDR3 nucleotides read TGTGCCAGCAGCCAGTTCCATGAGCAGTACTTC. Its translation: CASSQFHEQYF. This sequence joins TRBV14 and TRBJ2-5; the D is unclear. V was clipped by 3 bases and J by 11 bases, with 10 bases between them. Germline loops: CDR1 SGHDN, CDR2 FVKESK. This CDR3 spans 11 amino acids.

The V call is TRBV3-1, the J call TRBJ1-1; D is unclear. V gave up 5 bases and J gave up 6 bases, with 16 bases separating them. This CDR3 has 14 residues. Germline V CDR1 and CDR2: LGHDT, YNNKEL (reference sequence). CDR3: CASSEKWGFPEAFF. As DNA, the CDR3 is TGTGCCAGCAGCGAGAAGTGGGGTTTCCCTGAAGCTTTCTTT.

The chain has TRBV29-1 and TRBJ2-1, with TRBD1 matching 7 bases. The J call may be faulty, since TRBJ2-7 better matches the DNA end. The CDR3 runs to 15 residues. Germline V gene data show CDR1 as SQVTM and CDR2 as ANQGSEA. The CDR3 reads CSVDGQAGSYNEQYF. CDR3 DNA: TGCAGCGTCGATGGACAGGCGGGCTCCTACAATGAGCAGTACTTC.

This clonotype showed up just a few times. The chain couples TRBV10-3 to TRBJ2-5; D is perhaps TRBD1 (7 bases). Trimming took off 4 bases at V and 4 bases at J, with 13 bases between the two ends. In germline, CDR1 is ENHRY, CDR2 SYGVKD. The CDR3 extends over 14 amino acids. In DNA, the CDR3 is TGTGCCATCAGTGCAAACAGGGGAGGAGAGACCCAGTACTTC. Its translation is CAISANRGGETQYF.

This clonotype came up once. The J gene is TRBJ1-2, the V gene TRBV6-5; weak D call: TRBD1 (5 bases). The germline gives CDR1 MNHEY, CDR2 SVGAGI. V was cut by 8 bases and J by 4 bases, with 14 bases left in between. The length of the CDR3 is 13 residues. CDR3 amino acids: CASGHPLIYGYTF. Here the CDR3 DNA reads TGTGCCAGCGGACACCCTCTTATCTATGGCTACACCTTC.

The genes are TRBV9 and TRBJ2-7, with D unclear. Per the germline V gene, CDR1 is SGDLS and CDR2 is YYNGEE. This CDR3 has 13 residues. V lost 2 bases and J lost 7, with 13 bases in between. The CDR3 DNA is TGTGCCAGCAGCGTGTCACTGGTGGGTGAGCAGTACTTC. This gives the protein CASSVSLVGEQYF.